The following is a TCR beta chain sequence with its context. This CDR3 is 15 amino acids long. The J segment lost 3 bases and the V segment lost 5 bases, leaving 7 bases of the junction unmatched. CDR1 and CDR2 (germline): LNHNV, YYDKDF (reference sequence). This sample was included in a study of shared clonotypes between healthy human individuals. Here immunoSEQ multiplex PCR was the method, and the copy in TCRdb shows in-frame clones only, minus some. The sample holds about 2.3 million clones, just over 90% seen once. This receptor was obtained from a man younger than 30 in good health. Some clones in this sample may be carry-over from other donors' samples. The rearrangement joins TRBV15 to TRBJ1-1, with TRBD1 identical over 9 bases. Input material: naive CD4+ T cells from PBMCs. Subset noted: CD45RA+ positively selected. The CDR3 DNA reads as TGTGCCACCAGCTCTCCGACAGGGGGTTACACTGAAGCTTTCTTT. Protein sequence: CATSSPTGGYTEAFF. Filled out from reference TRBV15 and TRBJ1-1, the complete variable domain reads DAMVIQNPRYQVTQFGKPVTLSCSQTLNHNVMYWYQQKSSQAPKLLFHYYDKDFNNEADTPDNFQSRRPNTSFCFLDIRSPGLGDTAMYLCATSSPTGGYTEAFFGQGTRLTVV.